This entry concerns a single TCR beta chain. The antigen is not known. The CDR3 loop spans 15 amino acids. The germline CDR1 and CDR2 sequences are MNHEY and SMNVEV (reference sequence). The source of the sample is a study of T cells expressing NK-cell markers. Study overall: Researchers got TCR beta repertoires out of sorted CD3+CD56+NKG2C+, CD3+CD56+NKG2C- and CD3+CD56-NKG2C+ T cells. Study results and limitations: These clonotypes, the leaders elsewhere, also led the CD3+CD56-NKG2C+ fraction in a handful of donors.

Libraries used 5'RACE template switching adding universal primer site and UMIs. TCRdb reprocessed the 5' RACE reads, with one entry per CDR3 protein and no DNA. Its table records about 260,000 distinct CDR3 sequences. V is TRBV27 and J is TRBJ2-1; TCRdb's D gene call, TRBD2, goes unchecked for lack of DNA. The source of this sequence is a woman between 18 and 70 years old in good health. Sequences were obtained from blood T cells: a sorted CD56 or NKG2C T cell subset, CD4+ or CD8+ T cells, or bulk PBMC T cells (not recorded which). CDR3 residues: CASSFLAGGRDEQFF.